This TCR beta chain was captured in a study of T cell changes during pregnancy in multiple sclerosis (dated by TCRdb to the late 2010s). For the wider study: The study examined how the T cell repertoire changed over the course of pregnancy in women with multiple sclerosis.

With regard to this clone: Its antigen remains undetermined. Base qualities are missing; no much larger clone stands one base away.

Library preparation employed the immunoSEQ multiplex PCR assay. The clones in this table, taken by TCRdb from immuneACCESS, are in-frame only. Not every clone is retained; where verified, under half of the shortfall comes from an unresolved V gene, and the cause of the rest is unknown. This sample holds about 80,000 clones; roughly 94% were observed only once. The ten largest clones represent roughly 2.5% of the sample. The source is a female donor with multiple sclerosis, enrolled in a pregnancy study. Sample: peripheral blood, taken before pregnancy.

CDR3 protein: CASSLSIQAKYEQYF. The DNA is as follows: TGTGCCAGCAGTTTATCGATACAGGCCAAATACGAGCAGTACTTC. The sequence is built from TRBV27 and TRBJ2-7; 5 matching bases give a weak D call of TRBD1. The germline ends are 13 bases apart after V is trimmed by 0 bases and J by 4 bases. Sequences MNHEY (CDR1) and SMNVEV (CDR2) are obtained from the germline V gene (reference sequence). The CDR3 sequence holds 15 residues, the cysteine and phenylalanine included. Kept here is only the CDR3 DNA, which spans 45 bases and is read in frame from base 1.